This T cell receptor (beta chain) appears in the sequencing data of a study of blood T cell repertoires in COVID-19. This CDR3 region has 14 residues. Germline V gene lookup returns CDR1 MDHEN and CDR2 SYDVKM. Trimming left V 8 bases short and J 6 bases short, with 17 bases between. Profiled with immunoSEQ multiplex PCR; TCRdb holds only in-frame clones, not every one. The table includes about 80,000 clones, under 85% detected once. J is TRBJ1-3 and V is TRBV28, with no clear D. The TCR comes from a human donor in a cohort sampled during active COVID-19. Material for sequencing was peripheral blood. The CDR3 DNA sequence: TGTGCCAGCCGTGATAGTCCGGGAGCAAACACCATATATTTT. Encoded protein: CASRDSPGANTIYF.